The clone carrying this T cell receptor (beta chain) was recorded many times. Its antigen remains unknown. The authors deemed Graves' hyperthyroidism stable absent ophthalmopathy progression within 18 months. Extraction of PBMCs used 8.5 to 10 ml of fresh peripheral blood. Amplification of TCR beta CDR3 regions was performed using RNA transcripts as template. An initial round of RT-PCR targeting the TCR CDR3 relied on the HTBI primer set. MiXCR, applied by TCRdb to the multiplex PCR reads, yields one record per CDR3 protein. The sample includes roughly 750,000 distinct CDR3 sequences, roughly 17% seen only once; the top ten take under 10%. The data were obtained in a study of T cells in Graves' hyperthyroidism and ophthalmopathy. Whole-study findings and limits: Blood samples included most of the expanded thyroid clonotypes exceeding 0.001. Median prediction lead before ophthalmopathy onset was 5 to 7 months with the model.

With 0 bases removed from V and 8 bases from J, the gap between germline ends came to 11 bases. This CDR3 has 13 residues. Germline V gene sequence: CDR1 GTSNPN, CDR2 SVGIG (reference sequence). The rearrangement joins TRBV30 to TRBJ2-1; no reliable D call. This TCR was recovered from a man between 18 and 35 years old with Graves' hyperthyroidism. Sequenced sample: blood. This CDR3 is CAWSVRNADEQFF. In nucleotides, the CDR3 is TGTGCCTGGAGTGTACGGAATGCGGATGAGCAGTTCTTC. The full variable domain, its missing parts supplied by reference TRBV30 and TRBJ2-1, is SQTIHQWPATLVQPVGSPLSLECTVEGTSNPNLYWYRQAAGRGLQLLFYSVGIGQISSEVPQNLSASRPQDRQFILSSKKLLLSDSGFYLCAWSVRNADEQFFGPGTRLTVL.